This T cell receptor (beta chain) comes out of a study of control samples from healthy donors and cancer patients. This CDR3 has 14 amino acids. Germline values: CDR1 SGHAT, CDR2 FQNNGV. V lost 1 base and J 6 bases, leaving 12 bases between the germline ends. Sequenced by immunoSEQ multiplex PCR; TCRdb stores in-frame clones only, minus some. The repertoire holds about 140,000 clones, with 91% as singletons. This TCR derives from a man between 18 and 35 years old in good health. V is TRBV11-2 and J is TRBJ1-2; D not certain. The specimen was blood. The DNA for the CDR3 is TGTGCCAGCAGCTTAGCCTCGCCGGGAGATGGCTACACCTTC. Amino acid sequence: CASSLASPGDGYTF.